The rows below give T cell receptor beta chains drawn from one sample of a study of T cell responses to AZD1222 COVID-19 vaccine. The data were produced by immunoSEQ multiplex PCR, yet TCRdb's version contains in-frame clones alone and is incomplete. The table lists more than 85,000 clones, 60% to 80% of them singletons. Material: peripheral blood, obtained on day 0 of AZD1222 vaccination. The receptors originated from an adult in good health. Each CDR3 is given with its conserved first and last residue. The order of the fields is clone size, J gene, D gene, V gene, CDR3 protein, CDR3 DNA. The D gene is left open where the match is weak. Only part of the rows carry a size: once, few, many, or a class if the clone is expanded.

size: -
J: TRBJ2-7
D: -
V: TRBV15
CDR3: CATSRDTGIPYF
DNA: TGTGCCACCAGCAGAGATACGGGGATTCCGTACTTC

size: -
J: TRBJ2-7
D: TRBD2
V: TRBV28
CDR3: CASSPTGLAGAREQYF
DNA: TGTGCCAGCAGTCCAACGGGACTAGCGGGAGCCCGCGAGCAGTACTTC

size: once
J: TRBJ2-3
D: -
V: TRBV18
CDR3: CASSRTRNTDTQYF
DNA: TGTGCCAGCTCGCGGACGAGAAACACAGATACGCAGTATTTT

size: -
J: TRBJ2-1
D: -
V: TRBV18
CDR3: CASSPPSRENPYNEQFF
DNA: TGTGCCAGCTCACCTCCGAGCAGGGAGAACCCCTACAATGAGCAGTTCTTC

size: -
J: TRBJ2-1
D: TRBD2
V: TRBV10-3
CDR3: CAINAGTSENNEQFF
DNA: TGTGCCATCAATGCCGGGACTAGCGAGAACAATGAGCAGTTCTTC

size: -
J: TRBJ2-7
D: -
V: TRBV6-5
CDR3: CASSYGGRGTEQYF
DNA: TGTGCCAGCAGTTACGGCGGTAGAGGGACAGAGCAGTACTTC

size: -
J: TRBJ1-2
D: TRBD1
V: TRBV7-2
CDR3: CASSSSSGTGGYGYTF
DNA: TGTGCCAGCAGCTCCTCTTCGGGGACAGGGGGCTATGGCTACACCTTC

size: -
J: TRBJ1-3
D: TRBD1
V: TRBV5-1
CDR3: CASSPIQGAGNTIYF
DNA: TGCGCCAGCAGCCCCATACAGGGGGCTGGAAACACCATATATTTT

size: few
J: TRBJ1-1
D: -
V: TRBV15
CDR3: CATSRGRGATEAFF
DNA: TGTGCCACCAGCAGGGGACGGGGAGCCACTGAAGCTTTCTTT

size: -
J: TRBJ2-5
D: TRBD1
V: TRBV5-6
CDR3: CASSIWTGRHTETQYF
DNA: TGTGCCAGCAGCATCTGGACAGGAAGGCATACAGAGACCCAGTACTTC

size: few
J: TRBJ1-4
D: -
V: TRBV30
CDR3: CAWSVKLLNEKLFF
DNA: TGTGCCTGGAGTGTAAAATTGTTGAATGAAAAACTGTTTTTT

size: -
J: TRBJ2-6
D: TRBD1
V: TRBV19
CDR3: CASSGGTGVSGANVLTF
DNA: TGTGCCAGTAGTGGGGGGACAGGGGTTTCTGGGGCCAACGTCCTGACTTTC

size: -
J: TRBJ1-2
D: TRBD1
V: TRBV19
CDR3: CASSTPRTGGSYGYTF
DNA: TGTGCCAGTAGTACCCCAAGGACAGGGGGCTCATATGGCTACACCTTC

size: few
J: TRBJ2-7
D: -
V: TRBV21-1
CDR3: CASSKAPTGGSYEQYF
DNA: TGTGCCAGCAGCAAAGCTCCGACAGGGGGGTCCTACGAGCAGTACTTC

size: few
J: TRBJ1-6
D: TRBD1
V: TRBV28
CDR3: CASSRDSNSPLHF
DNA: TGTGCCAGCAGCAGGGACAGTAATTCACCCCTCCACTTT

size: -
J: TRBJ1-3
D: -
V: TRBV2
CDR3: CASSVSGGSGNTIYF
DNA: TGTGCCAGCAGTGTAAGCGGGGGCTCTGGAAACACCATATATTTT

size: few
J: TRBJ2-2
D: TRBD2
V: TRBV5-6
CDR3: CASTSGWGAGELFF
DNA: TGTGCCAGCACTAGCGGTTGGGGCGCCGGGGAGCTGTTTTTT

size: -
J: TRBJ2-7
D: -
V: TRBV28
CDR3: CASSTGYEQYF
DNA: TGTGCCAGCAGTACCGGCTACGAGCAGTACTTC

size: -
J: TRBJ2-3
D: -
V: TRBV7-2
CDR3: CASSLARDRTDTQYF
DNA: TGTGCCAGCAGCTTAGCCCGGGACCGCACAGATACGCAGTATTTT

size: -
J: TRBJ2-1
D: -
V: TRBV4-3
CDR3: CASSQESWGEQFF
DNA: TGCGCCAGCAGCCAAGAGTCCTGGGGTGAGCAGTTCTTC

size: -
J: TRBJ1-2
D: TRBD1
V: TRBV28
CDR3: CASSLGGQNYGYTF
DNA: TGTGCCAGCAGTTTGGGGGGACAGAACTATGGCTACACCTTC

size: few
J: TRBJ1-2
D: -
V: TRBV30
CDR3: CAWIPGAGYGYTF
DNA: TGTGCCTGGATCCCGGGGGCAGGCTATGGCTACACCTTC

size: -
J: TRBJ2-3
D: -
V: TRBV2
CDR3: CASSSYRPSTDTQYF
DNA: TGTGCCAGCAGTTCTTATAGGCCTAGCACAGATACGCAGTATTTT

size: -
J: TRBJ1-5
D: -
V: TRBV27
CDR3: CASSFSEGDQPQHF
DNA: TGTGCCAGCAGTTTTTCCGAGGGAGATCAGCCCCAGCATTTT

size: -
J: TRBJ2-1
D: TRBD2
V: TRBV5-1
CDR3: CASSPTSGSYNEQFF
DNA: TGCGCCAGCAGCCCTACTAGCGGGAGCTACAATGAGCAGTTCTTC

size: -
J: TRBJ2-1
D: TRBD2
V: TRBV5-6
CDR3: CASSLVGAGANEQFF
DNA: TGTGCCAGCAGCTTGGTTGGGGCGGGAGCCAATGAGCAGTTCTTC

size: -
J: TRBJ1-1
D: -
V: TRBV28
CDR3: CASSFPRVGTRGAAFF
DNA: TGTGCCAGCAGTTTCCCCCGGGTGGGAACCCGAGGCGCGGCTTTCTTT

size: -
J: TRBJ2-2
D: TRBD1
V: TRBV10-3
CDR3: CAISSLGTVNTGELFF
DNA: TGTGCCATCAGCTCACTCGGGACAGTAAACACCGGGGAGCTGTTTTTT

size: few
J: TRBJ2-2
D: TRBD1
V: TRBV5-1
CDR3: CASRPLTGGSTGELFF
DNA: TGCGCCAGCCGACCACTAACAGGGGGAAGCACCGGGGAGCTGTTTTTT

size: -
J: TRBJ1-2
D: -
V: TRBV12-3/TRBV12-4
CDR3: CASSLRDGYTF
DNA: TGTGCCAGCAGTTTGCGGGATGGCTACACCTTC

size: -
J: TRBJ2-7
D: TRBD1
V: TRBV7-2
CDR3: CASSLAQGAEQYF
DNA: TGTGCCAGCAGCTTAGCCCAGGGGGCCGAGCAGTACTTC

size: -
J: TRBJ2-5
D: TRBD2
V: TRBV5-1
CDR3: CASSLTGTSGSSETQYF
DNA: TGCGCCAGCAGCTTAACCGGGACTAGCGGGAGTTCTGAGACCCAGTACTTC

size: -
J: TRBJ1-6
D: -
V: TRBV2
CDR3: CASSALDLLNNSPLHF
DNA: TGTGCCAGCAGTGCATTGGACCTCCTCAATAATTCACCCCTCCACTTT

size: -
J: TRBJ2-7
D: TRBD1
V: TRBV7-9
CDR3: CASRFTGGSYEQYF
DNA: TGTGCCAGCAGGTTCACAGGGGGCTCTTACGAGCAGTACTTC

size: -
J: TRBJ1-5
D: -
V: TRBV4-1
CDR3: CASSQGGRQPQHF
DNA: TGCGCCAGCAGCCAGGGCGGGCGGCAGCCCCAGCATTTT

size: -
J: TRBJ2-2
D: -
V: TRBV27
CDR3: CASSLRLPAQGYGELFF
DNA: TGTGCCAGCAGTTTACGGCTCCCTGCACAGGGCTACGGGGAGCTGTTTTTT

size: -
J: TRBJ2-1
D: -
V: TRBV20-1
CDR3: CSASPRGVNWNEQFF
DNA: TGCAGTGCTAGTCCACGAGGAGTCAATTGGAATGAGCAGTTCTTC

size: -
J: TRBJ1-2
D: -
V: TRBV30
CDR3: CAWSPSPGYGYTF
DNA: TGTGCCTGGAGTCCCTCACCCGGCTATGGCTACACCTTC

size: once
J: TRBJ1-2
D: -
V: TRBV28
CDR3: CASSGGIGYGYTF
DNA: TGTGCCAGCAGTGGAGGGATCGGCTATGGCTACACCTTC

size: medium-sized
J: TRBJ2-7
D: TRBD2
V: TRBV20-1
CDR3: CSASPSGRVQYEQYF
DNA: TGCAGTGCTAGTCCTAGCGGGAGAGTACAATACGAGCAGTACTTC

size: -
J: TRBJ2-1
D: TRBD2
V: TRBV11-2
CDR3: CASSLVLGLENEQFF
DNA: TGTGCCAGCAGCTTAGTTCTAGGACTAGAGAATGAGCAGTTCTTC

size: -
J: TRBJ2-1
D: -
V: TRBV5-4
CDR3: CASSFDRESVNEQFF
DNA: TGTGCCAGCAGCTTTGACAGAGAGTCGGTCAATGAGCAGTTCTTC

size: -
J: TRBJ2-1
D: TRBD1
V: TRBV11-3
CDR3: CASSPRQGAYNEQFF
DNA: TGTGCCAGCAGCCCAAGACAGGGGGCCTACAATGAGCAGTTCTTC

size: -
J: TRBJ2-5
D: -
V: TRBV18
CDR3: CASSRASEGGTQYF
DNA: TGTGCCAGCTCCCGAGCCTCGGAGGGGGGGACCCAGTACTTC

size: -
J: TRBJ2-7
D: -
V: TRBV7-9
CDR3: CASSISLGTEQYF
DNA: TGTGCCAGCAGCATTAGCCTGGGGACCGAGCAGTACTTC

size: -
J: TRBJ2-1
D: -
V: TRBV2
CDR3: CASSERRISYNEQFF
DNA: TGTGCCAGCAGTGAACGTCGGATTTCCTACAATGAGCAGTTCTTC

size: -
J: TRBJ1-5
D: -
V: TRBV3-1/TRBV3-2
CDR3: CASSQMGGAQPQHF
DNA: TGTGCCAGCAGCCAAATGGGAGGGGCTCAGCCCCAGCATTTT

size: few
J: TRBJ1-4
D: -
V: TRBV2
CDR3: CASRVQGVGEKLFF
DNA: TGTGCCAGCAGAGTCCAGGGAGTTGGGGAAAAACTGTTTTTT

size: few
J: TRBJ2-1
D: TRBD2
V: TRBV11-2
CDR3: CASSLALGEGLNEQFF
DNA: TGTGCCAGCAGCCTGGCTCTGGGGGAGGGCCTCAATGAGCAGTTCTTC